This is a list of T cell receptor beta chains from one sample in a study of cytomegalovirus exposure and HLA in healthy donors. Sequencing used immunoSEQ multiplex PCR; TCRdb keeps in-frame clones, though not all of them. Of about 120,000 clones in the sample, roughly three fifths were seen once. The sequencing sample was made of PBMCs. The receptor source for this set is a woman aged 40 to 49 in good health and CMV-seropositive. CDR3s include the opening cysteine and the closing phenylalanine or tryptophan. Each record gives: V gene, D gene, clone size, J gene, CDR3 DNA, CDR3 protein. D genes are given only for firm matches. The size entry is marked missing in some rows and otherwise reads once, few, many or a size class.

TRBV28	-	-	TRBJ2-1	TGTGCCAGCACCACTGGAAGGCAGGCCAATGAGCAGTTCTTC	CASTTGRQANEQFF
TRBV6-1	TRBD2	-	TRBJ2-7	TGTGCCAGCAGCGACGGACTAGCGGCGTTTTACGAGCAGTACTTC	CASSDGLAAFYEQYF
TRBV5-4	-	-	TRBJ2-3	TGTGCCAGCAGCTTGTCTTCCCCCACAGATACGCAGTATTTT	CASSLSSPTDTQYF
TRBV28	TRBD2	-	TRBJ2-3	TGTGCCAGCAGCCCCCGGACTAGCGGGAATACAGATACGCAGTATTTT	CASSPRTSGNTDTQYF
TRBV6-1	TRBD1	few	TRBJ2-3	TGTGCCAGCAGTTTGGGACAGGGAGACACAGATACGCAGTATTTT	CASSLGQGDTDTQYF
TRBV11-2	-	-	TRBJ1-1	TGTGCCAGCAGCTTAGGACACAGCAAGAACACTGAAGCTTTCTTT	CASSLGHSKNTEAFF
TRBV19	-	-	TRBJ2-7	TGTGCCAGTAGTTTCGGGGGACCTTCCTACGAGCAGTACTTC	CASSFGGPSYEQYF
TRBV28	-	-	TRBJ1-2	TGTGCCAGCAGTGCGGATAATCACTATGGCTACACCTTC	CASSADNHYGYTF
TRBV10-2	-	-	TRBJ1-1	TGCGCCAGCAGATCGGGGTTACAAGAGAACACTGAAGCTTTCTTT	CASRSGLQENTEAFF
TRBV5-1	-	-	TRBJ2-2	TGCGCCAGCAGCAGTTCATCCATGACGGGCACCGGGGAGCTGTTTTTT	CASSSSSMTGTGELFF
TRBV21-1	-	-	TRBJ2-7	TGTGCCAGCAGCAAAGCCCCGGACAAAGTGGGTTACGAGCAGTACTTC	CASSKAPDKVGYEQYF
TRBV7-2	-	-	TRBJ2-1	TGTGCCAGCAGCTGGGGACTGCCGAACGAGCAGTTCTTC	CASSWGLPNEQFF